This T cell receptor beta chain is from a study of blood T cells in healthy people across ages. It was with a sample-barcoded 5' primer and a J-beta primer mix that a second PCR of about 6 to 12 cycles was run. TCRdb independently ran MiXCR on the 5' RACE reads; one entry per CDR3 protein. Among 650,000 to 1,000,000 distinct CDR3 sequences listed, about 46% were seen once. CDR1 is SGHTA, CDR2 FQGNSA, per germline. The CDR3 runs to 16 residues. The sample was blood. J is TRBJ2-5 and V is TRBV7-2; 8 bases align to TRBD1. The closer fit of TRBJ2-7 to the DNA end suggests the J call may be wrong. The clonotype originates from an older man in good health. The CDR3 bases are TGTGCCAGCAGCCTTCGGGCAGGGGGCGAAAGCTACGAGCAGTACTTC. Its translation is CASSLRAGGESYEQYF.